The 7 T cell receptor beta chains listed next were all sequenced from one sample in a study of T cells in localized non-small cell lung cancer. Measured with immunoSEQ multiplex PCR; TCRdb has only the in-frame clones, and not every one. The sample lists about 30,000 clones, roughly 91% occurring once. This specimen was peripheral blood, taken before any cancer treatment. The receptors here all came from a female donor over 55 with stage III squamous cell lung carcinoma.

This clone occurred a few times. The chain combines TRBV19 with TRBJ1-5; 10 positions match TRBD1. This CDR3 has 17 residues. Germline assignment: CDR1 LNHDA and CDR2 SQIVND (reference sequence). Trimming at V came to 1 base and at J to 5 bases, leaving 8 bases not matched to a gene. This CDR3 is CASSIAPWTGGDQPQHF. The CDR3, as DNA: TGTGCCAGTAGTATAGCCCCCTGGACAGGGGGTGATCAGCCCCAGCATTTT.

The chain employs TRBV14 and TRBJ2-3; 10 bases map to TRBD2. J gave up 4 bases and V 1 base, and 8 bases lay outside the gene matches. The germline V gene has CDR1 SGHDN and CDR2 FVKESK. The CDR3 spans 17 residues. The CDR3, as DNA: TGTGCCAGCAGCCAAGCCCGACTAGCGGGCGACTCAGATACGCAGTATTTT. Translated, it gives CASSQARLAGDSDTQYF. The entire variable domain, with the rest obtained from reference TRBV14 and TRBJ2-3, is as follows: EAGVTQFPSHSVIEKGQTVTLRCDPISGHDNLYWYRRVMGKEIKFLLHFVKESKQDESGMPNNRFLAERTGGTYSTLKVQPAELEDSGVYFCASSQARLAGDSDTQYFGPGTRLTVL.

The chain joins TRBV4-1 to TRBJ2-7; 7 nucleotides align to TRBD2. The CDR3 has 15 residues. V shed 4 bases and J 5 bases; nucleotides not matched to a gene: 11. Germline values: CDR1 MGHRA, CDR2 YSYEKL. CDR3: CASSLSGREMDEQYF. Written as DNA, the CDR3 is TGCGCCAGCAGCCTCTCGGGGCGGGAGATGGACGAGCAGTACTTC.

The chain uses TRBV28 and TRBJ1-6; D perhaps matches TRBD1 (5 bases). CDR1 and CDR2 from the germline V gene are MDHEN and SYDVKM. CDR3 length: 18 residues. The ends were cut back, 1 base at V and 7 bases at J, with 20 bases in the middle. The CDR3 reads CASSLLNPPLGGNSPLHF. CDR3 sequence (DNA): TGTGCCAGCAGTTTATTGAACCCTCCCCTTGGGGGGAATTCACCCCTCCACTTT.

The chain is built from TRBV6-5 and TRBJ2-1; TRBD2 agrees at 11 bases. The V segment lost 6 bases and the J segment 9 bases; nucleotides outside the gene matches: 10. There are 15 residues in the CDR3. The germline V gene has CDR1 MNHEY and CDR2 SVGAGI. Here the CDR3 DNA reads TGTGCCAGCAGAAGACCTAGCGGGGGGCCAGGTGAGCAGTTCTTC. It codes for CASRRPSGGPGEQFF.

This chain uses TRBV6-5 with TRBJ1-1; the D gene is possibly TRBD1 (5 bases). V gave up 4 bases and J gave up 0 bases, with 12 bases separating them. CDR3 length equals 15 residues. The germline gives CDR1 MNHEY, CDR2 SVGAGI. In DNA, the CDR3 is TGTGCCAGCAGTTCCCACTCACAGGTGAACACTGAAGCTTTCTTT. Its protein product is CASSSHSQVNTEAFF.

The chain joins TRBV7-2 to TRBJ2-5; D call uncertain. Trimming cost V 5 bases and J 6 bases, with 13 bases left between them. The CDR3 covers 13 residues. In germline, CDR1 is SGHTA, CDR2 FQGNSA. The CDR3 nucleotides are TGTGCCAGCAGCCTGACACCGACCAAGACCCAGTACTTC. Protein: CASSLTPTKTQYF.